The 14 T cell receptor beta chains in this list originate from one sample, sequenced in a study of identical twins. TCRdb redid the calling of the 5' RACE reads with MiXCR, one entry per CDR3 protein. The repertoire consists of about 240,000 distinct CDR3 sequences, with about 10% occurring once and the leading ten covering less than 12%. Sequenced input: memory T cells sorted from blood. These receptor sequences come from a man aged 50 to 59 in good health.

This clonotype was seen ten or more times. The genes are TRBV9 and TRBJ2-5; the D call may be TRBD1 or TRBD2 (5 bases each). Germline lookup yields CDR1 SGDLS and CDR2 YYNGEE. The CDR3 is 15 residues long. V lost 0 bases to trimming and J lost 4 bases, with 13 bases between them. CDR3 sequence (DNA): TGTGCCAGCAGCGTAGTTGGGGGAGAGGGAGAGACCCAGTACTTC. Its translation: CASSVVGGEGETQYF.

In this sample, this clonotype turned up a few times. The chain employs TRBV15 and TRBJ2-5; no definite D call. Germline-derived CDR1 and CDR2 are LNHNV and YYDKDF (reference sequence). Trimming removed 0 bases at V and 3 bases at J, with 11 bases between. CDR3 length: 15 residues. The CDR3 here is CATSRESRREETQYF. The CDR3 DNA reads as TGTGCCACCAGCAGAGAGTCCCGGAGAGAAGAGACCCAGTACTTC. Looking up the rest from reference TRBV15 and TRBJ2-5 gives the full variable domain: DAMVIQNPRYQVTQFGKPVTLSCSQTLNHNVMYWYQQKSSQAPKLLFHYYDKDFNNEADTPDNFQSRRPNTSFCFLDIRSPGLGDTAMYLCATSRESRREETQYFGPGTRLLVL.

V and J are TRBV5-4 and TRBJ2-7; 8 positions match TRBD2. Germline assignment: CDR1 SGHNT and CDR2 YYREEE (reference sequence). This CDR3 is built from 13 residues. Unmatched junction bases numbered 1, after V lost 1 base and J lost 4 bases. CDR3 residues: CASSLIAGYEQYF. As DNA, the CDR3 is TGTGCCAGCAGCTTGATAGCGGGGTACGAGCAGTACTTC.

This clonotype was counted many times. The rearrangement uses TRBV4-2 and TRBJ2-1, with D unresolved. Germline V gene sequence: CDR1 LGHNA, CDR2 YNFKEQ. The CDR3 covers 14 residues. V shed 4 bases and J shed 7 bases, with 14 bases lying between them. The CDR3 nucleotides are TGTGCCAGCAGCCGAGATGCAACCAGGAATGAGCAGTTCTTC. The encoded protein is CASSRDATRNEQFF.

This clonotype was seen repeatedly, ten times or more. This chain uses TRBV4-3 with TRBJ2-7; D is unresolved. The V gene lost 0 bases and the J gene lost 0 bases, with 15 bases spanning the gap. Germline V gives CDR1 LGHNA, CDR2 YSLEER. The CDR3 runs to 17 residues. CDR3 in DNA: TGCGCCAGCAGCCAAGATTATTACACTGACTTCTCCTACGAGCAGTACTTC. It yields the protein CASSQDYYTDFSYEQYF.

In this sample, this clonotype turned up many times. The J gene is TRBJ1-2, the V gene TRBV10-3; maybe TRBD1 (5 bases). The CDR3 is 13 residues long. The germline V gene has CDR1 ENHRY and CDR2 SYGVKD. V shed 4 bases and J shed 4 bases, with 10 bases lying between them. In DNA, the CDR3 is TGTGCCATCAGTGGTCGGAGGGGCTATGGCTACACCTTC. Protein: CAISGRRGYGYTF.

The chain employs TRBV6-5 and TRBJ1-2; possible D gene TRBD1, 5 bases. V lost 4 bases and J lost 4, with 10 bases in between. CDR1 MNHEY and CDR2 SVGAGI come from the germline V gene. The CDR3 sequence is 13 residues long. The CDR3: CASSLTVRYGYTF. The CDR3, as DNA: TGTGCCAGCAGTTTGACAGTCCGCTATGGCTACACCTTC.

This chain links TRBV5-5 with TRBJ2-1, with 7 bases fitting TRBD2. V lost 6 bases to trimming and J lost 15 bases; unmatched junction nucleotides: 9. This CDR3 region has 11 residues. Germline V CDR1 and CDR2: SGHKS, YYEKEE (reference sequence). CDR3 DNA sequence: TGTGCCAGCATCGCCATCGGGGGGTCGTTCTTC. Translated: CASIAIGGSFF.

The rearrangement uses TRBV28 and TRBJ1-2, with D possibly being TRBD1 (5 bases). Per the germline V gene, CDR1 is MDHEN and CDR2 is SYDVKM. The CDR3 is 13 residues long. The V end was cut by 10 bases, the J end by 4 bases, with 16 bases between. DNA for the CDR3: TGTGCCACCAGAGAGGGACCGGCCTATGGCTACACCTTC. This sequence encodes CATREGPAYGYTF.

This clonotype was counted many times. V is TRBV7-8 and J is TRBJ2-7, with D uncertain. V was pared by 0 bases and J by 3 bases, with 12 bases between. This CDR3 region has 15 residues. Looked up from germline, CDR1 is SGHVS and CDR2 is FQNEAQ. The DNA of the CDR3 is TGTGCCAGCAGCTTAGCGCTTGTCCCAGTCTACGAGCAGTACTTC. This translates into CASSLALVPVYEQYF.

This clonotype occurred a few times. The chain combines TRBV5-5 with TRBJ2-7; 8 nucleotides line up with TRBD1. Looked up from germline, CDR1 is SGHKS and CDR2 is YYEKEE (reference sequence). The trim removed 3 bases at V and 4 bases at J, leaving 6 bases unmatched. CDR3 size: 14 residues. The CDR3 sequence is CASSSSGTGYEQYF. DNA for the CDR3: TGTGCCAGCAGCTCCTCCGGGACAGGTTACGAGCAGTACTTC. The full variable domain, rest sourced from reference TRBV5-5 and TRBJ2-7, is DAGVTQSPTHLIKTRGQQVTLRCSPISGHKSVSWYQQVLGQGPQFIFQYYEKEERGRGNFPDRFSARQFPNYSSELNVNALLLGDSALYLCASSSSGTGYEQYFGPGTRLTVT.

The gene calls are TRBV11-1 and TRBJ2-7; D is unresolved. The length of the CDR3 is 15 residues. The V gene's germline CDR1 is SGHAT and CDR2 FQDESV (reference sequence). The V end was cut by 5 bases, the J end by 6 bases, with 20 bases between. CDR3 residues: CASSPTGARSLEQYF. The CDR3 nucleotides are TGTGCCAGCAGCCCAACTGGAGCCCGGTCGCTCGAGCAGTACTTC.

This clonotype was seen repeatedly, ten times or more. V is TRBV10-3 and J is TRBJ2-2; possible D gene TRBD1, 6 bases. This CDR3 is built from 17 residues. CDR1 and CDR2 from the germline V gene are ENHRY and SYGVKD. The germline V and J ends were trimmed by 6 bases and 5 bases, with 22 bases remaining between them. The CDR3 DNA reads as TGTGCCATCAGGGGGGCAACAGGGATGGGTAAAACCGGGGAGCTGTTTTTT. Protein: CAIRGATGMGKTGELFF.

This chain connects TRBV12-3 or TRBV12-4 to TRBJ2-3, with 7 bases fitting TRBD2. This CDR3 has 15 residues. V lost 3 bases and J lost 4; bases outside the gene matches: 7. The CDR3 here is CASSFARGRPDTQYF. The CDR3 nucleotides are TGTGCCAGCAGTTTTGCACGCGGGAGACCAGATACGCAGTATTTT.